This T cell receptor (beta chain) came from a study of response to subunit inactivated influenza vaccine. In germline, CDR1 is MNHNS, CDR2 SASEGT. Trimming stripped 5 bases from V and 2 bases from J, with 10 bases between. The CDR3 has 15 amino acids. From the RT-PCR reads, TCRdb called clonotypes with MiXCR, one entry per CDR3 protein. The repertoire holds about 310,000 distinct CDR3 sequences, with 20% to 25% as singletons. The rearrangement links TRBV6-1 to TRBJ2-6; D gene unclear. The source material was PBMCs from blood, sampled roughly 20 months after vaccination. This receptor was identified in a man aged 50 to 75 who received an inactivated influenza vaccine. CDR3 DNA: TGTGCCAGCAGTATCATAGCCCCTGGGGCCAACGTCCTGACTTTC. Encoded protein: CASSIIAPGANVLTF.